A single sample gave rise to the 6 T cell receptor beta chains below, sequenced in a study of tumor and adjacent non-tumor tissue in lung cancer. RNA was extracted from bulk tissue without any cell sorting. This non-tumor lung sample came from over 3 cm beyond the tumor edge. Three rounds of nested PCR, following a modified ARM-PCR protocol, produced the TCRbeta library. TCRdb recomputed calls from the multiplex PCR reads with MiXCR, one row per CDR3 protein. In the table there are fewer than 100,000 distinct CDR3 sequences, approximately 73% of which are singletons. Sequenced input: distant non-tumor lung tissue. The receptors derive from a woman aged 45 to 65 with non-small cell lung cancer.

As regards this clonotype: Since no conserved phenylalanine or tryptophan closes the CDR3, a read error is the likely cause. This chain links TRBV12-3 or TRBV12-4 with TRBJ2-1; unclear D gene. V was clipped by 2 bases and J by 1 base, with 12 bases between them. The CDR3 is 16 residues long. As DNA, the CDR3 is TGTGCCAGCAGTTTACCTGCATCATCATCCTACAATGAGCAGTTCATC. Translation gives CASSLPASSSYNEQFI.

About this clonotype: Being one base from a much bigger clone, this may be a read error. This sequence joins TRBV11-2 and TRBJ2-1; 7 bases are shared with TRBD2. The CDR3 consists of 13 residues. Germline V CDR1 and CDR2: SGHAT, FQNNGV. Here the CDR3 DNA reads TGTGCCAGCAGCTACCCTAGCGGAAATGAGCAGCTCTTC. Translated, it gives CASSYPSGNEQLF.

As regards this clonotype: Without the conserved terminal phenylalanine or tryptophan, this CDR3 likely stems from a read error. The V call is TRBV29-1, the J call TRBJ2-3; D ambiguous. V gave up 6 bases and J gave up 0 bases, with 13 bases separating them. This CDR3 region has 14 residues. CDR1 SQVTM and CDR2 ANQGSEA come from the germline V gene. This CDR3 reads CSVDVGLSTDTQYY. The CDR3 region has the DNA TGCAGCGTCGACGTGGGATTGAGCACAGATACGCAGTATTAT.

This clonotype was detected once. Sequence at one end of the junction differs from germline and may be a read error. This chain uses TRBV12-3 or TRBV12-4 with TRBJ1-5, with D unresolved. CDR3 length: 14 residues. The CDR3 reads CACKTKGEDQPQHF. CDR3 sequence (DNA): TGTGCCTGCAAAACAAAAGGCGAGGATCAGCCCCAACATTTT.

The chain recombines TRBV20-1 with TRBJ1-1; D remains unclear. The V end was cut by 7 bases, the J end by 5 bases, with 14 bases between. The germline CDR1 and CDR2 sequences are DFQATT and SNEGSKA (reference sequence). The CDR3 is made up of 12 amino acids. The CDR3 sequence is CSGVRLRTEAFF. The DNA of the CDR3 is TGCAGTGGAGTGAGGTTGCGAACTGAAGCTTTCTTT.

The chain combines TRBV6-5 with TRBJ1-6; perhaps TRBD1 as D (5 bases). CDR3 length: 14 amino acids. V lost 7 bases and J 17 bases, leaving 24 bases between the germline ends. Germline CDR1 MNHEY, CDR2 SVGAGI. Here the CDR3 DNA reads TGTGCCAGCAATTCGAGACAGATCTATTCGCCCTTCCACTTT. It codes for CASNSRQIYSPFHF.